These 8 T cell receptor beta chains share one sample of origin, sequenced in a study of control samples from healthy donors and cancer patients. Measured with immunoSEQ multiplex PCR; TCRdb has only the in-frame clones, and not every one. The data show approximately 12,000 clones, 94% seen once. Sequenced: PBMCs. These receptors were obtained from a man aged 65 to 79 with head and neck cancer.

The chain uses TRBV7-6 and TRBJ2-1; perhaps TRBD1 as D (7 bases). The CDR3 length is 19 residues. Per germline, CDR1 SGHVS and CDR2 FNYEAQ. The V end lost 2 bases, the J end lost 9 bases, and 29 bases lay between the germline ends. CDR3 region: CASSLTSMTGRYGGGEQFF. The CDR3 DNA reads TGTGCCAGCAGCTTAACTTCCATGACAGGGAGATACGGGGGTGGTGAGCAGTTCTTC.

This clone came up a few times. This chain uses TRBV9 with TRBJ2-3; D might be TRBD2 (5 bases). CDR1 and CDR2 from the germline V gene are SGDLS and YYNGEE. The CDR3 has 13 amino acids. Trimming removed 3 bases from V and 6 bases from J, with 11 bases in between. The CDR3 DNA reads TGTGCCAGCAGCGAAAAAGCGGAGGATACGCAGTATTTT. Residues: CASSEKAEDTQYF.

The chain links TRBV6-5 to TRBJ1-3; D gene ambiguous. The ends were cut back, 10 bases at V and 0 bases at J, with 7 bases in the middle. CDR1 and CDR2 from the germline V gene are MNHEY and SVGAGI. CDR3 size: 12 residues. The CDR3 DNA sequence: TGTGCCATTAGTATCTCTGGAAACACCATATATTTT. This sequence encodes CAISISGNTIYF.

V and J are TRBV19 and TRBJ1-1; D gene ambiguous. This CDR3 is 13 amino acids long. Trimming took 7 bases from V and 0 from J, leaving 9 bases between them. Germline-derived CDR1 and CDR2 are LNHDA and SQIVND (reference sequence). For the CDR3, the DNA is TGTGCCAGTAATGGGCAGATGAACACTGAAGCTTTCTTT. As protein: CASNGQMNTEAFF.

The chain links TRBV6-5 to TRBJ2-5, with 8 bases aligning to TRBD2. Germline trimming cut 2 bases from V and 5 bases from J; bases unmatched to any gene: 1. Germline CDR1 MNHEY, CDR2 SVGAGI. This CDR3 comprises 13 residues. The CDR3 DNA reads TGTGCCAGCAGTTACCCTAGCGGGGAGACCCAGTACTTC. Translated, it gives CASSYPSGETQYF.

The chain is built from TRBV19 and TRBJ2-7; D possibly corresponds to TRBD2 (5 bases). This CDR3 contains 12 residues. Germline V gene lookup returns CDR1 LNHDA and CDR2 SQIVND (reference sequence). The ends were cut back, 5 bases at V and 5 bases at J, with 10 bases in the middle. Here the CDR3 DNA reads TGTGCCAGTAGTGGTACCGGGGACGAGCAGTACTTC. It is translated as CASSGTGDEQYF.

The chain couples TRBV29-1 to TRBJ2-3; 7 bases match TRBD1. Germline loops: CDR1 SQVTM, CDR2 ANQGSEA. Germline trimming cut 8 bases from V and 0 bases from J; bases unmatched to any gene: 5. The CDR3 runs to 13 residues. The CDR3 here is CSTLQGSTDTQYF. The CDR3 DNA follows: TGCAGCACATTACAGGGGAGCACAGATACGCAGTATTTT.

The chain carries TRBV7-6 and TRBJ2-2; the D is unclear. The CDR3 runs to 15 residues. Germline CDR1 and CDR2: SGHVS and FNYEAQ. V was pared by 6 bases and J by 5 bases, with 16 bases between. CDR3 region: CASSQGQAWTGELFF. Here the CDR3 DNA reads TGTGCCAGCAGTCAAGGTCAAGCATGGACCGGGGAGCTGTTTTTT.